These 27 T cell receptor beta chains were all obtained from the same sample, sequenced in a study of T cell repertoires in cytomegalovirus infection. TCRdb independently ran MiXCR on the reads; one entry per CDR3 protein. This table has about 37,000 distinct CDR3 sequences, about 54% appearing once. Their cognate antigens are unknown. The sequencing used CD8+ T cells from cultured PBMCs, collected from culture after CMV antigen stimulation. These receptors all come from a human donor in good health (CMV status not recorded). Some clones in this sample may be carry-over from other donors' samples.

This clonotype has just a few counts. The chain uses TRBV28 and TRBJ1-2; a possible D gene is TRBD1 (5 bases). V lost 3 bases and J 0 bases, leaving 8 bases between the germline ends. There are 14 residues in the CDR3. CDR1 and CDR2 (germline): MDHEN, SYDVKM. The CDR3 sequence is CASSLTAANYGYTF. In DNA, the CDR3 is TGTGCCAGCAGTTTGACAGCAGCTAACTATGGCTACACCTTC.

The rearrangement joins TRBV7-4 to TRBJ1-1; 8 bases line up with TRBD1. The trim removed 5 bases at V and 8 bases at J, leaving 13 bases unmatched. CDR3 size: 15 residues. Per the germline V gene, CDR1 is SGHVT and CDR2 is SQSDAQ. The CDR3 DNA sequence: TGTGCCAGCAGCCTAAGGCAGGGGGCTCCCTCAGAAGCTTTCTTT. Its translation is CASSLRQGAPSEAFF.

The chain recombines TRBV20-1 with TRBJ1-5; D possibly corresponds to TRBD1 (5 bases). Germline lookup yields CDR1 DFQATT and CDR2 SNEGSKA (reference sequence). Trimming pared 4 bases from V and 0 bases from J, leaving 7 bases between. CDR3 size: 13 residues. The CDR3 nucleotides are TGCAGTGCTAAAGACAGTAGCAATCAGCCCCAGCATTTT. Amino acids: CSAKDSSNQPQHF.

The gene calls are TRBV6-4 and TRBJ1-1; D unresolved. This CDR3 region has 12 residues. Trimming took 7 bases from V and 10 from J, leaving 16 bases between them. CDR1 and CDR2 (germline): MRHNA, SNTAGT. The CDR3 spells CASTVDGLVAFF. In DNA form, the CDR3 reads TGTGCCAGCACGGTGGACGGGCTAGTAGCTTTCTTT.

The genes are TRBV24-1 and TRBJ1-5; tentatively, D is TRBD1 (5 bases). CDR3 length: 18 amino acids. Germline values: CDR1 KGHDR, CDR2 SFDVKD. Trimming removed 3 bases at V and 2 bases at J, with 19 bases between. CDR3: CATSDAPGQGDGNQPQHF. CDR3 DNA: TGTGCCACCAGTGATGCCCCCGGCCAGGGTGATGGCAATCAGCCCCAGCATTTT.

The chain joins TRBV7-8 to TRBJ2-3; 12 bases agree with TRBD2. V gave up 5 bases and J gave up 3 bases; unmatched junction bases: 6. The germline gives CDR1 SGHVS, CDR2 FQNEAQ. This CDR3 region has 16 residues. The CDR3, as DNA: TGTGCCAGCAGCCTACGACTAGCGGGGGAAACAGATACGCAGTATTTT. Its protein product is CASSLRLAGETDTQYF.

The chain carries TRBV2 and TRBJ1-5, with no clear D. V was cut by 4 bases and J by 0 bases, with 7 bases left in between. Germline lookup yields CDR1 SNHLY and CDR2 FYNNEI. The CDR3 covers 14 residues. The CDR3 nucleotides are TGTGCCAGCAGTGCGACAAATAGCAATCAGCCCCAGCATTTT. Residues: CASSATNSNQPQHF.

In its sample, this clonotype was seen many times. V gene TRBV7-6 combines with J gene TRBJ1-1; D unclear. V lost 0 bases, J lost 1 base, and 3 bases lay in between. The CDR3 loop spans 13 amino acids. The germline gives CDR1 SGHVS, CDR2 FNYEAQ. The CDR3 region has the DNA TGTGCCAGCAGCTTAGCGAAGAACACTGAAGCTTTCTTT. Translating gives CASSLAKNTEAFF.

This chain links TRBV7-3 with TRBJ1-5; TRBD1 matches at 11 bases. The CDR3 sequence is 16 residues long. The ends lost 2 bases at V and 4 bases at J; junction bases unmatched: 4. Germline V lookup: CDR1 SGHTA, CDR2 FQGTGA. Here the CDR3 reads CASSLSRDRGNQPQHF. The CDR3 region has the DNA TGTGCCAGCAGCTTATCCCGGGACAGGGGGAATCAGCCCCAGCATTTT.

Only a few counts were recorded for this clonotype. This sequence joins TRBV23-1 and TRBJ1-4; 7 bases fit TRBD1. TRBV23-1 is assigned to the ORF class and has an uncertain function. V was clipped by 6 bases and J by 7 bases; unmatched bases: 14. The length of the CDR3 is 16 residues. As DNA, the CDR3 is TGCGCCAGCAGGACAGGGAACCCTTCCGTGGGTGAAAAACTGTTTTTT. It yields the protein CASRTGNPSVGEKLFF.

In this sample, this clonotype turned up many times. The CDR3 DNA sequence: TGTGCCAGCAGCTTAGGCAGGGGTAGTAGCAATCAGCCCCAGCATTTT. Translated, it gives CASSLGRGSSNQPQHF. This sequence joins TRBV7-8 and TRBJ1-5, with D possibly matching TRBD1 (6 bases). Trimming took off 1 base at V and 0 bases at J, with 10 bases between the two ends. In germline, CDR1 is SGHVS, CDR2 FQNEAQ. The CDR3 covers 16 residues.

V and J are TRBV14 and TRBJ1-6, with 7 positions matching TRBD1. The CDR3 sequence is 16 residues long. J lost 12 bases, V lost 0 bases, and 11 bases had no gene match. Germline V lookup: CDR1 SGHDN, CDR2 FVKESK. In nucleotides, the CDR3 is TGTGCCAGCAGCCAAGAAAACAGGGGCGCCGGGGAACCCCTCCACTTT. Translating gives CASSQENRGAGEPLHF.

The chain links TRBV10-3 to TRBJ2-3; D might be TRBD2 (6 bases). CDR1 is ENHRY and CDR2 is SYGVKD in the germline V gene. The CDR3 runs to 14 residues. V was trimmed by 10 bases and J by 2 bases, leaving 16 bases between them. The CDR3 is CATTSGTPTDTQYF. CDR3 nucleotides: TGTGCCACCACGTCCGGGACTCCCACAGATACGCAGTATTTT.

This clonotype was observed a few times. The chain joins TRBV7-2 to TRBJ2-7; 9 bases match TRBD1. The V gene's germline CDR1 is SGHTA and CDR2 FQGNSA. This CDR3 has 16 residues. Germline trimming cut 4 bases from V and 0 bases from J; bases unmatched to any gene: 7. CDR3 in DNA: TGTGCCAGCAGCTCCCACCGGGACAGGGCCTCCTACGAGCAGTACTTC. Its translation: CASSSHRDRASYEQYF.

The chain links TRBV20-1 to TRBJ1-6, with a weak D call TRBD1 (6 bases). The CDR3 runs to 15 residues. Trimming removed 0 bases at V and 5 bases at J, with 11 bases between. CDR1 is DFQATT, CDR2 SNEGSKA, per germline (reference sequence). CDR3: CSARETRGHNSPLHF. The DNA of the CDR3 is TGCAGTGCTAGAGAGACCAGGGGCCATAATTCACCCCTCCACTTT.

The chain uses TRBV7-9 and TRBJ2-1; D is uncertain. The CDR3 loop spans 15 amino acids. Trimming took off 5 bases at V and 0 bases at J, with 11 bases between the two ends. Germline V gives CDR1 SEHNR, CDR2 FQNEAQ (reference sequence). CDR3 protein: CASSPQWSSYNEQFF. The CDR3 bases are TGTGCCAGCAGCCCCCAGTGGAGCTCCTACAATGAGCAGTTCTTC.

The CDR3, as DNA: TGTGCCAGTAATCCGACTAGCGGGATGGTAAATGAGCAGTTCTTC. Amino acid sequence: CASNPTSGMVNEQFF. The chain uses TRBV19 and TRBJ2-1; TRBD2 matches 11 bases. CDR1 is LNHDA, CDR2 SQIVND, per germline (reference sequence). V was pared by 7 bases and J by 7 bases, with 9 bases of the junction left unmatched. The CDR3 covers 15 residues.

J is TRBJ2-7 and V is TRBV27; D may be TRBD1 or TRBD2 (5 bases each). This CDR3 contains 13 residues. Trimming removed 3 bases from V and 3 bases from J, with 9 bases in between. Germline CDR1 and CDR2: MNHEY and SMNVEV (reference sequence). This CDR3 reads CASSFPGHYEQYF. CDR3 nucleotide sequence: TGTGCCAGCAGTTTTCCGGGGCACTACGAGCAGTACTTC.

This clonotype was observed at least ten times. The chain employs TRBV11-2 and TRBJ1-1, with D perhaps TRBD1 (5 bases). The CDR3 runs to 19 residues. In germline, CDR1 is SGHAT, CDR2 FQNNGV. V lost 5 bases to trimming and J lost 6 bases, with 31 bases between them. CDR3 nucleotides: TGTGCCAGCAGCAACTTGGCCGGGGCCCCCAGGGAAGGTAGCGCTGAAGCTTTCTTT. Residues: CASSNLAGAPREGSAEAFF. Full variable domain (rest looked up from reference TRBV11-2 and TRBJ1-1): EAGVAQSPRYKIIEKRQSVAFWCNPISGHATLYWYQQILGQGPKLLIQFQNNGVVDDSQLPKDRFSAERLKGVDSTLKIQPAKLEDSAVYLCASSNLAGAPREGSAEAFFGQGTRLTVV.

This clonotype has a handful of counts. V and J are TRBV27 and TRBJ2-7; D gene ambiguous. This CDR3 is built from 11 residues. The ends were cut back, 6 bases at V and 4 bases at J, with 7 bases in the middle. The germline CDR1 and CDR2 sequences are MNHEY and SMNVEV (reference sequence). DNA of the CDR3: TGTGCCAGCAGCCCCGGGTACGAGCAGTACTTC. Residues: CASSPGYEQYF.

This clonotype has a single count. The chain is built from TRBV12-3 or TRBV12-4 and TRBJ1-1; unclear D gene. Between the trimmed V and J ends, which lost 4 bases and 9 bases, there was a span of 6 bases. The CDR3 has 10 amino acids. CDR3 sequence: CASSSVQAFF. In DNA form, the CDR3 reads TGTGCCAGCAGTTCAGTACAAGCTTTCTTT.

This clonotype was detected once. CDR3 loop: CASSAGHPYQETQYF. The DNA for the CDR3 is TGTGCCAGCAGCGCGGGACACCCGTACCAAGAGACCCAGTACTTC. The genes are TRBV7-9 and TRBJ2-5; D possibly matches TRBD1 or TRBD2 (6 bases each). V shed 5 bases and J shed 0 bases, with 13 bases lying between them. CDR1 SEHNR and CDR2 FQNEAQ come from the germline V gene (reference sequence). The length of the CDR3 is 15 residues. The full variable domain, in which reference TRBV7-9 and TRBJ2-5 provide the parts outside the CDR3, is DTGVSQNPRHKITKRGQNVTFRCDPISEHNRLYWYRQTLGQGPEFLTYFQNEAQLEKSRLLSDRFSAERPKGSFSTLEIQRTEQGDSAMYLCASSAGHPYQETQYFGPGTRLLVL.

V usage is TRBV7-3 and J usage is TRBJ2-7; perhaps TRBD2 as D (5 bases). The CDR3 covers 13 residues. Per the germline V gene, CDR1 is SGHTA and CDR2 is FQGTGA. V gave up 0 bases and J gave up 6 bases, with 9 bases separating them. The CDR3 DNA is TGTGCCAGCAGCTTAACAGGGAGCAGCGAGCAGTACTTC. Encoded protein: CASSLTGSSEQYF.

The chain joins TRBV20-1 to TRBJ1-6; D is uncertain. The CDR3 covers 16 residues. Germline CDR1 is DFQATT and CDR2 is SNEGSKA (reference sequence). V gave up 3 bases and J gave up 6 bases, with 18 bases separating them. The CDR3 loop is CSASWRSRTSNSPLHF. The CDR3, as DNA: TGCAGTGCTAGCTGGAGGAGTCGAACCTCTAATTCACCCCTCCACTTT.

This chain links TRBV7-6 with TRBJ1-5; D unresolved. This CDR3 is 14 amino acids long. The germline V and J ends were trimmed by 5 bases and 8 bases, with 16 bases remaining between them. In germline, CDR1 is SGHVS, CDR2 FNYEAQ. The CDR3 loop is CASSPPGLEKPQHF. The CDR3 DNA follows: TGTGCCAGCAGCCCCCCGGGCCTCGAGAAGCCCCAGCATTTT.

Ten or more counts support this clonotype. The chain is built from TRBV5-4 and TRBJ2-1; D is perhaps TRBD1 or TRBD2 (6 bases each). The germline V and J ends were trimmed by 5 bases and 6 bases, with 18 bases remaining between them. This CDR3 comprises 15 residues. Per germline, CDR1 SGHNT and CDR2 YYREEE (reference sequence). The DNA of the CDR3 is TGTGCCAGCAGTGGGGCGTGGGGGGCGACCAATGAGCAGTTCTTC. It yields the protein CASSGAWGATNEQFF.

The chain carries TRBV7-6 and TRBJ1-5; 12 bases agree with TRBD1. CDR3 length: 17 amino acids. CDR1 SGHVS and CDR2 FNYEAQ come from the germline V gene. The V and J ends lost 5 bases and 6 bases, in that order; junction bases with no gene match: 11. CDR3 sequence: CASSPGTGGSFGQPQHF. DNA for the CDR3: TGTGCCAGCAGCCCCGGGACAGGGGGCTCATTTGGTCAGCCCCAGCATTTT. The variable domain in full, with the rest retrieved from reference TRBV7-6 and TRBJ1-5, is GAGVSQSPRYKVTKRGQDVALRCDPISGHVSLYWYRQALGQGPEFLTYFNYEAQQDKSGLPNDRFSAERPEGSISTLTIQRTEQRDSAMYRCASSPGTGGSFGQPQHFGDGTRLSIL.